This T cell receptor (beta chain) was profiled in a study of human T cells and chemical hapten exposure. Looking at the study overall: Sensitization was performed using 2% DPC on an approximately 2 cm by approximately 2 cm upper inner arm skin site. Whole-study findings and limits: No shift was seen in TCRs above 1 in 1000 frequency with DPC sensitization. It was expanded TCRs that formed significantly more large CDR3 similarity clusters than controls did.

TCRdb passed the RACE reads through MiXCR, listing each CDR3 protein once. The sample has 95,000 to 150,000 distinct CDR3 sequences; around 15% are singletons. Ten or more counts support this clonotype. No antigen is known for it. The CDR3 length is 15 residues. CDR1 is MNHEY, CDR2 SVGEGT, per germline. V was pared by 7 bases and J by 5 bases, with 17 bases between. Time point reported: patch test 1, 2 weeks after DPC sensitization. The treatment is: therapeutic diphenylcyclopropenone sensitization with weekly scalp DPC. The sample in question was whole blood, obtained in connection with sensitization to the hapten diphenylcyclopropenone (DPC). The chain combines TRBV6-2 or TRBV6-3 with TRBJ2-2; D gene ambiguous. The clonotype comes from a young man with alopecia areata. Some clones in this sample may be carry-over from other donors' samples. The CDR3 coding sequence is TGTGCCAGCACCATGTTGGCAGAACTAACCGGGGAGCTGTTTTTT. It specifies CASTMLAELTGELFF.